The entry that follows covers one T cell receptor beta chain sequence. Libraries were prepared by immunoSEQ multiplex PCR; TCRdb keeps only in-frame clonotypes and omits some of them. The sample yields about 170,000 clones, approximately 86% seen once. Losses at the gene ends were 5 bases for V and 3 bases for J; bases not matched to a gene: 6. This CDR3 comprises 15 residues. Looked up from germline, CDR1 is MDHEN and CDR2 is SYDVKM. The record originates from a study of blood T cell repertoires in COVID-19. For the study at large: In each case, the material was cDNA or gDNA derived from T cells, B-cell-depleted T cells, or PBMCs.

Sequenced material: peripheral blood. The gene calls are TRBV28 and TRBJ2-7; TRBD2 matches at 11 bases. The receptor was derived from a man between 65 and 85 years old with acute or convalescent COVID-19. CDR3 region: CASSQLLAGDYEQYF. The CDR3 DNA sequence: TGTGCCAGCAGTCAGTTACTAGCGGGAGACTACGAGCAGTACTTC.